This T cell receptor (beta chain) emerged from a study of T cell changes during pregnancy in multiple sclerosis. The method was immunoSEQ multiplex PCR; TCRdb's version includes in-frame clones alone and lacks a portion of them. Of about 45,000 clones listed, about 95% are singletons. This CDR3 comprises 11 residues. Trimming at V came to 4 bases and at J to 11 bases, leaving 6 bases not matched to a gene. Germline V gene sequence: CDR1 SGHNT, CDR2 YYREEE (reference sequence). V is TRBV5-4 and J is TRBJ2-7, with 7 positions matching TRBD2. The sample here was peripheral blood, taken in the second trimester of pregnancy. The TCR comes from a female donor with multiple sclerosis, enrolled in a pregnancy study. The CDR3 coding sequence is TGTGCCAGCAGCCCTGGGGGGGTCAAGTACTTC. Protein: CASSPGGVKYF.